This T cell receptor (beta chain) was retrieved from a study of blood T cell repertoires in COVID-19. In the source study's methods: Estimation of nucleated cell counts was performed using reference gene primer amplification. This table comes from immunoSEQ multiplex PCR, and its TCRdb copy is limited to in-frame clones, with some not included. For V, J and clone size, that table is used; D and trimming come from the DNA. Found here are about 180,000 clones, less than 90% of them singletons; the top ten hold roughly 7.5%. Germline V lookup: CDR1 MDHEN, CDR2 SYDVKM. The CDR3 covers 13 residues. The V and J ends lost 8 bases and 8 bases, in that order; junction bases with no gene match: 6. Patients at the Seattle site were enrolled during active infection and followed longitudinally.

This TCR derives from a woman in her 70s with COVID-19, enrolled during active disease. The V and J genes are TRBV28 and TRBJ2-2; 9 nucleotides match TRBD1. The sequencing input was peripheral blood. The CDR3 spells CASGDRVVGELFF. In DNA form, the CDR3 reads TGTGCCAGCGGGGACAGGGTCGTGGGGGAGCTGTTTTTT.